This is a list of T cell receptor beta chains from one sample in a study of regulatory dendritic cells for organ transplantation. Clones were sequenced by immunoSEQ multiplex PCR, and TCRdb holds only the in-frame ones, with some missing. The sample shows around 30,000 clones, around 84% of them seen only once. The sequencing input was naive CD4+ T cells from blood. These receptors were taken from a human donor in good health. Each CDR3 is given with its conserved first and last residue. The order of the fields is CDR3 DNA, CDR3 protein, D gene, clone size, CDR3 length, J gene, V gene. D genes are given only for firm matches. Part of the rows lack a size; the others show once, few, many or a class for expanded clones.

cdr3_nt: TGTGCCAGCAGCCAACAGGGAATATTTTCACCCCTCCACTTT
cdr3_aa: CASSQQGIFSPLHF
d_call: -
clone_size: few
cdr3_length: 14
j_call: TRBJ1-6
v_call: TRBV14

cdr3_nt: TGTGCCAGCAGCCCAGAAGGGGACAGACCCCAGCATTTT
cdr3_aa: CASSPEGDRPQHF
d_call: TRBD1
clone_size: few
cdr3_length: 13
j_call: TRBJ1-5
v_call: TRBV7-2

cdr3_nt: TGTGCCAGCAGCTCTGGACTAGCGGGGGAGACCCAGTACTTC
cdr3_aa: CASSSGLAGETQYF
d_call: TRBD2
clone_size: -
cdr3_length: 14
j_call: TRBJ2-5
v_call: TRBV7-9

cdr3_nt: TGTGCCAGTAGAGGGGCACAGGCAGGCAATGAGCAGTTCTTC
cdr3_aa: CASRGAQAGNEQFF
d_call: -
clone_size: few
cdr3_length: 14
j_call: TRBJ2-1
v_call: TRBV19

cdr3_nt: TGTGCCAGCTCACCCCGCGGGGGGGGCGATCAGCCCCAGCATTTT
cdr3_aa: CASSPRGGGDQPQHF
d_call: -
clone_size: -
cdr3_length: 15
j_call: TRBJ1-5
v_call: TRBV18

cdr3_nt: TGTGCCAGCTCATCAGAAACCGTCGGGGTCACTGAAGCTTTCTTT
cdr3_aa: CASSSETVGVTEAFF
d_call: -
clone_size: -
cdr3_length: 15
j_call: TRBJ1-1
v_call: TRBV18

cdr3_nt: TGTGCTAGCAGTCCTCAACTAGCGGGGGCCACAGATACGCAGTATTTT
cdr3_aa: CASSPQLAGATDTQYF
d_call: TRBD2
clone_size: -
cdr3_length: 16
j_call: TRBJ2-3
v_call: TRBV7-7

cdr3_nt: TGTGCCAGCAGCCCCCTGGACAGGGGGCTAGGGAATGAGCAGTTCTTC
cdr3_aa: CASSPLDRGLGNEQFF
d_call: TRBD1
clone_size: -
cdr3_length: 16
j_call: TRBJ2-1
v_call: TRBV7-9

cdr3_nt: TGTGCCAGCACCGGGACTAGCGGGGAAGCGTCGTTCTTC
cdr3_aa: CASTGTSGEASFF
d_call: TRBD2
clone_size: once
cdr3_length: 13
j_call: TRBJ2-1
v_call: TRBV2

cdr3_nt: TGTGCCATCAGTGACGGGACTAGGGAGCAGTTCTTC
cdr3_aa: CAISDGTREQFF
d_call: TRBD2
clone_size: -
cdr3_length: 12
j_call: TRBJ2-1
v_call: TRBV10-3

cdr3_nt: TGTGCCAGCAGCCACCCCGACAGGAACACTGAAGCTTTCTTT
cdr3_aa: CASSHPDRNTEAFF
d_call: -
clone_size: once
cdr3_length: 14
j_call: TRBJ1-1
v_call: TRBV4-2

cdr3_nt: TGTGCCAGCAGCAGGTCACAGGAACCTCAGCCCCAGCATTTT
cdr3_aa: CASSRSQEPQPQHF
d_call: -
clone_size: -
cdr3_length: 14
j_call: TRBJ1-5
v_call: TRBV9

cdr3_nt: TGTGCCAGCAGCAAAGGTGGGCACAATGAGCAGTTCTTC
cdr3_aa: CASSKGGHNEQFF
d_call: -
clone_size: -
cdr3_length: 13
j_call: TRBJ2-1
v_call: TRBV21-1

cdr3_nt: TGTGCCATCAGTGAGTCTACAGGGGGAAGCGAGCAGTACTTC
cdr3_aa: CAISESTGGSEQYF
d_call: TRBD1
clone_size: -
cdr3_length: 14
j_call: TRBJ2-7
v_call: TRBV10-3

cdr3_nt: TGTGCCAGCAGCGCTCAGGGAAACACCATATATTTT
cdr3_aa: CASSAQGNTIYF
d_call: -
clone_size: -
cdr3_length: 12
j_call: TRBJ1-3
v_call: TRBV9

cdr3_nt: TGTGCCAGCAGTAAGGACACGAGCTCCTACGAGCAGTACTTC
cdr3_aa: CASSKDTSSYEQYF
d_call: -
clone_size: -
cdr3_length: 14
j_call: TRBJ2-7
v_call: TRBV2

cdr3_nt: TGTGCCAGCCCCAGACAGGGTAATTCACCCCTCCACTTT
cdr3_aa: CASPRQGNSPLHF
d_call: TRBD1
clone_size: -
cdr3_length: 13
j_call: TRBJ1-6
v_call: TRBV6-6

cdr3_nt: TGTGCCAGCAGCAGACAGGAGTCGGCCTACGAGCAGTACTTC
cdr3_aa: CASSRQESAYEQYF
d_call: -
clone_size: -
cdr3_length: 14
j_call: TRBJ2-7
v_call: TRBV7-2

cdr3_nt: TGTGCCAGCTCAGGCCTCCAAGAGACCCAGTACTTC
cdr3_aa: CASSGLQETQYF
d_call: -
clone_size: once
cdr3_length: 12
j_call: TRBJ2-5
v_call: TRBV18

cdr3_nt: TGTGCCAGCTCCCGGGTGCCCTACGAGCAGTACTTC
cdr3_aa: CASSRVPYEQYF
d_call: -
clone_size: -
cdr3_length: 12
j_call: TRBJ2-7
v_call: TRBV11-3

cdr3_nt: TGCGCCAGCAGCCAAGATATAGTTGCCGGGGAGCTGTTTTTT
cdr3_aa: CASSQDIVAGELFF
d_call: -
clone_size: -
cdr3_length: 14
j_call: TRBJ2-2
v_call: TRBV4-3

cdr3_nt: TGTGCCAGCAACGTAGAGGATAGCGGGGGGCACGAGCAGTTCTTC
cdr3_aa: CASNVEDSGGHEQFF
d_call: TRBD2
clone_size: once
cdr3_length: 15
j_call: TRBJ2-1
v_call: TRBV9

cdr3_nt: TGTGCCACCAGCAGAGAGCTACAGGGGGGGAACACTGAAGCTTTCTTT
cdr3_aa: CATSRELQGGNTEAFF
d_call: TRBD1
clone_size: -
cdr3_length: 16
j_call: TRBJ1-1
v_call: TRBV15

cdr3_nt: TGTGCCAGCAGTGATTCGACAGGGTACACTGAAGCTTTCTTT
cdr3_aa: CASSDSTGYTEAFF
d_call: TRBD1
clone_size: -
cdr3_length: 14
j_call: TRBJ1-1
v_call: TRBV6-1

cdr3_nt: TGTGCCAGCAGCTCCCTTCCGGGACAGGGTGACCAGCCCCAGCATTTT
cdr3_aa: CASSSLPGQGDQPQHF
d_call: TRBD1
clone_size: -
cdr3_length: 16
j_call: TRBJ1-5
v_call: TRBV7-6

cdr3_nt: TGTGCCAGCTCGTGGGAGCGGGTTAACACCGGGGAGCTGTTTTTT
cdr3_aa: CASSWERVNTGELFF
d_call: -
clone_size: -
cdr3_length: 15
j_call: TRBJ2-2
v_call: TRBV18

cdr3_nt: TGCAGCGTATCGATATTGACAGGGTACACTGAAGCTTTCTTT
cdr3_aa: CSVSILTGYTEAFF
d_call: TRBD1
clone_size: -
cdr3_length: 14
j_call: TRBJ1-1
v_call: TRBV29-1

cdr3_nt: TGTGCCGCAGCGGGGGGGGGACTAGACACAGATACGCAGTATTTT
cdr3_aa: CAAAGGGLDTDTQYF
d_call: TRBD2
clone_size: -
cdr3_length: 15
j_call: TRBJ2-3
v_call: TRBV6-5

cdr3_nt: TGCGCCAGCAGGTTACAAGAGACCCAGTACTTC
cdr3_aa: CASRLQETQYF
d_call: -
clone_size: -
cdr3_length: 11
j_call: TRBJ2-5
v_call: TRBV5-1

cdr3_nt: TGTGCCATCAGCACCGGGGGGCAGTTTACCGGGGAGCTGTTTTTT
cdr3_aa: CAISTGGQFTGELFF
d_call: -
clone_size: -
cdr3_length: 15
j_call: TRBJ2-2
v_call: TRBV10-3

cdr3_nt: TGTGCCAGCAGCGGCGGGACAGGGGGCACCTACGAGCAGTACTTC
cdr3_aa: CASSGGTGGTYEQYF
d_call: TRBD1
clone_size: once
cdr3_length: 15
j_call: TRBJ2-7
v_call: TRBV2

cdr3_nt: TGTGCCAGCTCACCAGGGCAGAGTAATGAAAAACTGTTTTTT
cdr3_aa: CASSPGQSNEKLFF
d_call: -
clone_size: -
cdr3_length: 14
j_call: TRBJ1-4
v_call: TRBV18

cdr3_nt: TGTGCCAGCAGCTTGGCTCAGGGGTTTACTGAAGCTTTCTTT
cdr3_aa: CASSLAQGFTEAFF
d_call: -
clone_size: -
cdr3_length: 14
j_call: TRBJ1-1
v_call: TRBV5-4

cdr3_nt: TGTGCCAGCAGTGAAACGGGGTCCACCGGGGAGCTGTTTTTT
cdr3_aa: CASSETGSTGELFF
d_call: -
clone_size: -
cdr3_length: 14
j_call: TRBJ2-2
v_call: TRBV6-1

cdr3_nt: TGCGCCAGCAGCTTCGGGGGAGACTATGGCTACACCTTC
cdr3_aa: CASSFGGDYGYTF
d_call: -
clone_size: -
cdr3_length: 13
j_call: TRBJ1-2
v_call: TRBV5-1

cdr3_nt: TGCGCCAGCAGCTTGGAAGGGGATAGCAATCAGCCCCAGCATTTT
cdr3_aa: CASSLEGDSNQPQHF
d_call: -
clone_size: -
cdr3_length: 15
j_call: TRBJ1-5
v_call: TRBV5-1

cdr3_nt: TGTGCCAGCAGTGGGGGGACTAGCGGGACCTACCAAGAGACCCAGTACTTC
cdr3_aa: CASSGGTSGTYQETQYF
d_call: TRBD2
clone_size: -
cdr3_length: 17
j_call: TRBJ2-5
v_call: TRBV2

cdr3_nt: TGTGCCAGCAGCTCCCGGGGGGACACGCCTGAGCAGTACTTC
cdr3_aa: CASSSRGDTPEQYF
d_call: -
clone_size: -
cdr3_length: 14
j_call: TRBJ2-7
v_call: TRBV7-2

cdr3_nt: TGTGCCAGCAGTTCCTACAGGGGCGTGCGGGGCTACACCTTC
cdr3_aa: CASSSYRGVRGYTF
d_call: TRBD1
clone_size: once
cdr3_length: 14
j_call: TRBJ1-2
v_call: TRBV27

cdr3_nt: TGTGCCAGCAGCTTGTCTCAGGGAGAGACCCAGTACTTC
cdr3_aa: CASSLSQGETQYF
d_call: -
clone_size: few
cdr3_length: 13
j_call: TRBJ2-5
v_call: TRBV5-4

cdr3_nt: TGTGCCAGCAGCTTGGCTTTAGACGGGACTGAAGCTTTCTTT
cdr3_aa: CASSLALDGTEAFF
d_call: -
clone_size: -
cdr3_length: 14
j_call: TRBJ1-1
v_call: TRBV7-9

cdr3_nt: TGTGCCAGCAGCCCAGGGACAGGGTTTACTGAAGCTTTCTTT
cdr3_aa: CASSPGTGFTEAFF
d_call: TRBD1
clone_size: -
cdr3_length: 14
j_call: TRBJ1-1
v_call: TRBV5-5

cdr3_nt: TGCGCCAGCAGATCTAGCGGAAGGGCCGGGGAGCTGTTTTTT
cdr3_aa: CASRSSGRAGELFF
d_call: TRBD2
clone_size: -
cdr3_length: 14
j_call: TRBJ2-2
v_call: TRBV5-1

cdr3_nt: TGTGCCAGCAGCCCCCGGACTAGCGGGCCTGGGGATGAGCAGTTCTTC
cdr3_aa: CASSPRTSGPGDEQFF
d_call: TRBD2
clone_size: -
cdr3_length: 16
j_call: TRBJ2-1
v_call: TRBV11-2

cdr3_nt: TGTGCCAGCAGCGGGCAGGGTACAGATACGCAGTATTTT
cdr3_aa: CASSGQGTDTQYF
d_call: -
clone_size: -
cdr3_length: 13
j_call: TRBJ2-3
v_call: TRBV5-4

cdr3_nt: TGTGCCAGCAGCCGAGAGCGGGGCCCCTACAATGAGCAGTTCTTC
cdr3_aa: CASSRERGPYNEQFF
d_call: TRBD2
clone_size: -
cdr3_length: 15
j_call: TRBJ2-1
v_call: TRBV5-6

cdr3_nt: TGTGCCAGCAGTTTCCAGGACAGGGAGTACCTCCACTTT
cdr3_aa: CASSFQDREYLHF
d_call: TRBD1
clone_size: -
cdr3_length: 13
j_call: TRBJ1-6
v_call: TRBV27

cdr3_nt: TGTGCCAGCAGCCGGGCGAAGGGACAGGGGGCTTACAATGAGCAGTTCTTC
cdr3_aa: CASSRAKGQGAYNEQFF
d_call: TRBD1
clone_size: -
cdr3_length: 17
j_call: TRBJ2-1
v_call: TRBV4-2